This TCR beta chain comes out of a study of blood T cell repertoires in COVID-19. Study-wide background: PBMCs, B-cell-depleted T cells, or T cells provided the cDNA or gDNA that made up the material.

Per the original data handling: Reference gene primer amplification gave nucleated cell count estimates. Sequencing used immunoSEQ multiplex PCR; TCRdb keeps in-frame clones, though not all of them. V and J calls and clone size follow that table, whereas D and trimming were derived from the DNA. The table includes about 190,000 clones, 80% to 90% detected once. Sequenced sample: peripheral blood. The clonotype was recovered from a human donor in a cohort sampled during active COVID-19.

The chain's CDR3 is CASSETYEQYF. The CDR3 DNA reads TGTGCCAGCAGTGAAACTTACGAGCAGTACTTC. J is TRBJ2-7 and V is TRBV2; D is unclear. Germline V gene lookup returns CDR1 SNHLY and CDR2 FYNNEI. This CDR3 contains 11 residues. V lost 2 bases and J 4 bases, leaving 3 bases between the germline ends.